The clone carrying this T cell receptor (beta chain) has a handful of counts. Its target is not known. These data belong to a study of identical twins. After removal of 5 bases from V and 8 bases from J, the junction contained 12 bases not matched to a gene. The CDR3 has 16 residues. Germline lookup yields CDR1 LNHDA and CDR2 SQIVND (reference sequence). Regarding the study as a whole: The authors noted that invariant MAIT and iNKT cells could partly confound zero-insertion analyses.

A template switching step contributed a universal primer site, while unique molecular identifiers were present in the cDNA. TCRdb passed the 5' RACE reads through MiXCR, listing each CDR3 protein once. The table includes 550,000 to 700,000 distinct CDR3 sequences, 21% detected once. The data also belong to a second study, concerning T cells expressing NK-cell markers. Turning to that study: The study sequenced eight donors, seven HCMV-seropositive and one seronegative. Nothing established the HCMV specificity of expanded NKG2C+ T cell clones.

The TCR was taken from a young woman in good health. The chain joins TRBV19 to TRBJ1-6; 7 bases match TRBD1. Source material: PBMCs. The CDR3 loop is CASSSRTGGGDSPLHF. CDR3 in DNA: TGTGCCAGTAGTTCCCGGACAGGCGGCGGAGATTCACCCCTCCACTTT.